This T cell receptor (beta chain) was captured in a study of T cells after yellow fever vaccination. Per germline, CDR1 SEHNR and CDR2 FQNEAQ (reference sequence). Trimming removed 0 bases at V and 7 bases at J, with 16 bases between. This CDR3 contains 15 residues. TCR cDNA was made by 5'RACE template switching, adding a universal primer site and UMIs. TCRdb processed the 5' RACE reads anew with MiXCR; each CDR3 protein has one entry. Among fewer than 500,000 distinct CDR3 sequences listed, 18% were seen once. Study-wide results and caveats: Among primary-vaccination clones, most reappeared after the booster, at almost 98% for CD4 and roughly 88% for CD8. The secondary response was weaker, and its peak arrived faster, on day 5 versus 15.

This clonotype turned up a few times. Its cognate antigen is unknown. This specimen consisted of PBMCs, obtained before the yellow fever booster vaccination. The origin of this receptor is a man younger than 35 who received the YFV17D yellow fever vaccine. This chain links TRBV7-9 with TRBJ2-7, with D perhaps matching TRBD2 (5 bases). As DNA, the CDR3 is TGTGCCAGCAGCTTAGCGGAGGCTGGGTTCGGGGAGCAGTACTTC. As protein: CASSLAEAGFGEQYF.